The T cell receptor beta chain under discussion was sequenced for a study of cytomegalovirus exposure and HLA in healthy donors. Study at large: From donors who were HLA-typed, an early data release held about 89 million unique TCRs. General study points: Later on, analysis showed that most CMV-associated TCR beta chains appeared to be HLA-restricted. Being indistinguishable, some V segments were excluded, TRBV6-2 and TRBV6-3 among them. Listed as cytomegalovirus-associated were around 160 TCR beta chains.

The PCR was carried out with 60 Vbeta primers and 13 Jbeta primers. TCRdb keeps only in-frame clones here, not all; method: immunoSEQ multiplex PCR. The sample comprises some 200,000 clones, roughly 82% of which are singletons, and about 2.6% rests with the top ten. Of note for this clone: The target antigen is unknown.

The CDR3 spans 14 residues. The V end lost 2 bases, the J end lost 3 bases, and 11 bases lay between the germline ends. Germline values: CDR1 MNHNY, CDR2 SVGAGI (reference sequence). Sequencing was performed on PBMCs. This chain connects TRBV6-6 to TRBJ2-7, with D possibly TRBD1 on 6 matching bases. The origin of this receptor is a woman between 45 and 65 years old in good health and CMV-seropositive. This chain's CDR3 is CASSYGGRNYEQYF. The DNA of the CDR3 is TGTGCCAGCAGTTACGGGGGCAGGAACTACGAGCAGTACTTC.